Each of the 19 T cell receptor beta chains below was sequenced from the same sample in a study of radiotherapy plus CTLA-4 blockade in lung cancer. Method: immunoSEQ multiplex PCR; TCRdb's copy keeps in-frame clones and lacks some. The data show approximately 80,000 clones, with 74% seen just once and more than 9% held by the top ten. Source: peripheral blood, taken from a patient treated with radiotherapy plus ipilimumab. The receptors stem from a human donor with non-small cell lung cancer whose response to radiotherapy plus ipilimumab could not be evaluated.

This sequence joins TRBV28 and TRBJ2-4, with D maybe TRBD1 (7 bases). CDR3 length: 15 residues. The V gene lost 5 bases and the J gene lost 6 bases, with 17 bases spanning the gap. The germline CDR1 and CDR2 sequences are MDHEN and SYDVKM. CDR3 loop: CASSLVRQGGNIQYF. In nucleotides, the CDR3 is TGTGCCAGCAGTCTGGTCCGACAGGGAGGAAACATTCAGTACTTC.

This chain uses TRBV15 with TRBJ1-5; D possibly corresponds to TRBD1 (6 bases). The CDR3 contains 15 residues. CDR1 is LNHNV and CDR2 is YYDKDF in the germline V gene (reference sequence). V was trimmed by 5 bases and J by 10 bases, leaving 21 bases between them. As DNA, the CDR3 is TGTGCCACCAGCGGACGGACAGCGCCCATGGATCCCCAGCATTTT. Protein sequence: CATSGRTAPMDPQHF.

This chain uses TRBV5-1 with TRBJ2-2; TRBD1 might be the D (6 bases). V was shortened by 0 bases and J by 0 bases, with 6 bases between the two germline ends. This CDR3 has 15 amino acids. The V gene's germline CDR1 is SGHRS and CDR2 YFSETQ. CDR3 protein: CASSLDRANTGELFF. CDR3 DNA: TGCGCCAGCAGCTTGGACAGGGCGAACACCGGGGAGCTGTTTTTT.

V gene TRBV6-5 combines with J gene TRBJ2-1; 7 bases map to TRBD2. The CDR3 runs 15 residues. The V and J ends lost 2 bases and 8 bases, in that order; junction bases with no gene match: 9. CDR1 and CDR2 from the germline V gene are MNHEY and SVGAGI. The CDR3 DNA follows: TGTGCCAGCAGTTACACCGGGACTACAGAATATGAGCAGTTCTTC. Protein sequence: CASSYTGTTEYEQFF.

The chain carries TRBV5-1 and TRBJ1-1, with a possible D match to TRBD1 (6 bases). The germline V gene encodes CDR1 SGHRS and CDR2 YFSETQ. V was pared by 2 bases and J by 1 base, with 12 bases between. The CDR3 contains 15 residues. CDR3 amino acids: CASSFERGGNTEAFF. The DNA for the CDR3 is TGCGCCAGCAGCTTTGAGAGAGGGGGGAACACTGAAGCTTTCTTT. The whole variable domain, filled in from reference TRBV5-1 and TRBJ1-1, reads KAGVTQTPRYLIKTRGQQVTLSCSPISGHRSVSWYQQTPGQGLQFLFEYFSETQRNKGNFPGRFSGRQFSNSRSEMNVSTLELGDSALYLCASSFERGGNTEAFFGQGTRLTVV.

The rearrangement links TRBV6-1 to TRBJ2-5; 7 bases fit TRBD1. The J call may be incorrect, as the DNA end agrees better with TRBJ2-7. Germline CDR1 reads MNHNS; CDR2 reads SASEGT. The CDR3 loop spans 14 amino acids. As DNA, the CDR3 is TGTGCCAGCAGCGACGACAGGGTCCCCCGCGAGCAGTACTTC. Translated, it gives CASSDDRVPREQYF.

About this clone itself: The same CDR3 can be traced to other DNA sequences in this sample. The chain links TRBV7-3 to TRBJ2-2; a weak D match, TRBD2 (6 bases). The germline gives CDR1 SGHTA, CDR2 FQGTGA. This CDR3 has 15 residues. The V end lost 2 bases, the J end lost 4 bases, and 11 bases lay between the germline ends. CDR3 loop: CASSLGLASTGELFF. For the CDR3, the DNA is TGTGCCAGCAGCTTAGGGCTAGCGAGCACCGGGGAGCTGTTTTTT.

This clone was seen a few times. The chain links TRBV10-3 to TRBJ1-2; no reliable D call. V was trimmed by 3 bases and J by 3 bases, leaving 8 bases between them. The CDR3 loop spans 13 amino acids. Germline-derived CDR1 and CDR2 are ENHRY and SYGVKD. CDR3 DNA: TGTGCCATCAGTGACCCAACAGACTATGGCTACACCTTC. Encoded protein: CAISDPTDYGYTF.

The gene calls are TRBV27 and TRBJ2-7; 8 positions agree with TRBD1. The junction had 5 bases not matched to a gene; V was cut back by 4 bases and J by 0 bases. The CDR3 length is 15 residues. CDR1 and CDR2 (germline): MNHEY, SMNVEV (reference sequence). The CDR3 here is CASSSPGTGSYEQYF. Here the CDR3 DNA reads TGTGCCAGCAGTTCGCCAGGGACAGGCTCCTACGAGCAGTACTTC.

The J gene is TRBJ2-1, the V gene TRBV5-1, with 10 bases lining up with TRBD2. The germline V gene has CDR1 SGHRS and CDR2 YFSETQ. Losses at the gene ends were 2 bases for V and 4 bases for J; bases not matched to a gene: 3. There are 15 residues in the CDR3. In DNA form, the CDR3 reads TGCGCCAGCAGCTTTACTAGCGGGATTTACAATGAGCAGTTCTTC. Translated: CASSFTSGIYNEQFF.

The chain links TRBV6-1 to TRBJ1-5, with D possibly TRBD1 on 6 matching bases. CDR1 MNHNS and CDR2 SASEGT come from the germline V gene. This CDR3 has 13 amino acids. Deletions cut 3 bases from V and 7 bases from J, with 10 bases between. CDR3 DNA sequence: TGTGCCAGCAGTGATTACAGGGAGCAGCCCCAGCATTTT. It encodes CASSDYREQPQHF.

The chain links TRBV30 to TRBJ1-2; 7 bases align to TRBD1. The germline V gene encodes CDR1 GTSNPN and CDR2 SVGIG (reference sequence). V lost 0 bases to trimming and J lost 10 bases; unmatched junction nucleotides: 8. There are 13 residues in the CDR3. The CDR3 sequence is CAWSVVRGQVYTF. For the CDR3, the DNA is TGTGCCTGGAGTGTAGTTAGGGGGCAGGTCTACACCTTC. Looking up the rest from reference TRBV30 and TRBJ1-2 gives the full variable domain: SQTIHQWPATLVQPVGSPLSLECTVEGTSNPNLYWYRQAAGRGLQLLFYSVGIGQISSEVPQNLSASRPQDRQFILSSKKLLLSDSGFYLCAWSVVRGQVYTFGSGTRLTVV.

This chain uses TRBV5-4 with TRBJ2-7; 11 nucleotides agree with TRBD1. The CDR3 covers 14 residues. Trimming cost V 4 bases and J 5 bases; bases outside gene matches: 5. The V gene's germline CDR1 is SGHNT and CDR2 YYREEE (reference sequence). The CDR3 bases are TGTGCCAGCAGCGGCGGGACAGGGGGTAACGAGCAGTACTTC. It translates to CASSGGTGGNEQYF.

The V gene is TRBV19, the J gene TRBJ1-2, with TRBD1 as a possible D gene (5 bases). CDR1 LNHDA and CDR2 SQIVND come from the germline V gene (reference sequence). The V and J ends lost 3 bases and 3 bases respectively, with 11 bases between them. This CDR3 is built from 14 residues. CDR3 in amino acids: CASSIAGKDYGYTF. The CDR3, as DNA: TGTGCCAGTAGTATTGCAGGGAAAGACTATGGCTACACCTTC.

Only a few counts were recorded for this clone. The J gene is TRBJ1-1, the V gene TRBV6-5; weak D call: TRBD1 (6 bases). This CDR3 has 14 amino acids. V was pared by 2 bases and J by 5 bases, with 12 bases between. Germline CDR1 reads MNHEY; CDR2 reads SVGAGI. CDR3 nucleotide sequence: TGTGCCAGCAGTTACATCTCCCAGGGGACTGAAGCTTTCTTT. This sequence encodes CASSYISQGTEAFF.

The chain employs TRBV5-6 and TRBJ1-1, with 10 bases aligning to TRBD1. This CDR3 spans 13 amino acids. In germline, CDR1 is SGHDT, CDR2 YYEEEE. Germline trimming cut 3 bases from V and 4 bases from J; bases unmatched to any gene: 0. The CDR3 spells CASSWDRGTEAFF. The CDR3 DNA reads TGTGCCAGCAGCTGGGACAGGGGCACTGAAGCTTTCTTT.

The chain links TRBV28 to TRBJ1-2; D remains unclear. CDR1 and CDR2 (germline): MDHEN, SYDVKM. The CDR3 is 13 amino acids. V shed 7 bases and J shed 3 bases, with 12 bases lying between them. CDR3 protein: CASISLRDYGYTF. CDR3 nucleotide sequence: TGTGCCAGCATATCGCTCCGGGACTATGGCTACACCTTC.

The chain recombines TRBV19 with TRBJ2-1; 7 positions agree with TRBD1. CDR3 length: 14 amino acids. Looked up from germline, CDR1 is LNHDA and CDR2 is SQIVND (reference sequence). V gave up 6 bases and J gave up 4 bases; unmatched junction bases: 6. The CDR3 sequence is CASSEQGPYNEQFF. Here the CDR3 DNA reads TGTGCCAGTAGCGAACAGGGGCCTTACAATGAGCAGTTCTTC. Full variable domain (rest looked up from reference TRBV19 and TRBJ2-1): DGGITQSPKYLFRKEGQNVTLSCEQNLNHDAMYWYRQDPGQGLRLIYYSQIVNDFQKGDIAEGYSVSREKKESFPLTVTSAQKNPTAFYLCASSEQGPYNEQFFGPGTRLTVL.

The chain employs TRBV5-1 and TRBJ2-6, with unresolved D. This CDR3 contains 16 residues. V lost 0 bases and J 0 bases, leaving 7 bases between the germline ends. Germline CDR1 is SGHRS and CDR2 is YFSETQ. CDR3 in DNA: TGCGCCAGCAGCTTGGGGCCAGTCTCTGGGGCCAACGTCCTGACTTTC. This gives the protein CASSLGPVSGANVLTF.